Sequencing of this TCR beta chain was carried out in a study of T cell repertoires in chronic hepatitis B (dated by TCRdb to 2018 to 2020). The protocol used for the library was the immunoSEQ multiplex PCR assay. The table was pulled from immuneACCESS by TCRdb, which kept in-frame rearrangements only. Such tables lose some clones; where checked, under half of the loss comes from unresolved V genes, and the rest has no known cause. The sample yields over 400 clones; approximately 80% were counted once. The biggest ten clones account for 43% of the sample. As for this clone: The clone's antigen remains unknown. No much larger clonotype is one base removed from it; base qualities were not supplied.

This sequence originates from a human donor with chronic hepatitis B virus infection. Sequenced sample: total CD8+ T cells from PBMCs.

The CDR3 sequence is CASSLAFRTGKFATNEKLFF. The bases read TGTGCCAGCAGCTTAGCCTTTAGGACAGGGAAGTTTGCAACTAATGAAAAACTGTTTTTT. The chain is made from TRBV7-2 and TRBJ1-4; the junction holds 8 bases that match TRBD1. The CDR3 spans 20 residues, from the cysteine through the phenylalanine. Only the CDR3 DNA is retained, 60 bases long and in frame from the first base. Germline trimming: 0 bases from V, 0 bases from J; junction bases outside gene matches: 12. CDR1 and CDR2 are read off the germline V gene as SGHTA and FQGNSA. With the rest looked up from the reference TRBV7-2 and TRBJ1-4 genes rather than sequenced, the full variable domain is GAGVSQSPSNKVTEKGKDVELRCDPISGHTALYWYRQSLGQGLEFLIYFQGNSAPDKSGLPSDRFSAERTGGSVSTLTIQRTQQEDSAVYLCASSLAFRTGKFATNEKLFFGSGTQLSVL.